This TCR beta chain originates from a study of cytomegalovirus exposure and HLA in healthy donors. Study-level results: In vitro experiments confirmed that a few CMV-associated chains were specific for CMV antigens. Among TCR beta chains, those listed as cytomegalovirus-associated numbered over 150. Subsequent analysis of the 120 or so validation repertoires found a tendency for first-cohort TCR clusters to co-occur. With high specificity and sensitivity, the classifier reportedly diagnosed cytomegalovirus status.

Sequencing was performed with immunoSEQ multiplex PCR; in TCRdb, only in-frame clones are kept and a portion is missing. Among 60,000 to 65,000 clones listed, 85% to 95% were seen once. Germline V lookup: CDR1 MDHEN, CDR2 SYDVKM. The CDR3 is made up of 15 amino acids. J lost 4 bases, V lost 6 bases, and 4 bases had no gene match. Concerning this clone itself: The antigen is undetermined.

J is TRBJ2-3 and V is TRBV28, with TRBD2 identical over 13 bases. The sample consisted of PBMCs. This receptor was identified in a woman aged 18-30 years in good health and CMV-seropositive. The CDR3 protein is CASRLAGGDPDTQYF. The CDR3 region has the DNA TGTGCCAGCAGACTAGCGGGAGGGGACCCAGATACGCAGTATTTT.